This TCR beta chain was sequenced in a study of T cell responses to AZD1222 COVID-19 vaccine. Study-wide results and caveats: Donors skewed white British and female; clonal diversity was possibly underestimated.

Of note for this clone: Its target is not known.

The length of the CDR3 is 14 residues. From germline, CDR1 is SGHTS and CDR2 YDEGEE. The V and J ends lost 5 bases and 3 bases, in that order; junction bases with no gene match: 5. Produced via immunoSEQ multiplex PCR; TCRdb's table is partial and in-frame only. Of over 100,000 clones in the sample, 86% were seen once. This receptor was identified in an adult in good health. This material consisted of peripheral blood, taken on day 0 of AZD1222 vaccination. The chain joins TRBV5-8 to TRBJ2-7; 10 nucleotides align to TRBD1. DNA for the CDR3: TGTGCCAGCAGGGCCGGGACAGGGGTCTACGAGCAGTACTTC. Protein: CASRAGTGVYEQYF. Drawing the rest from reference TRBV5-8 and TRBJ2-7, the complete variable domain is EAGVTQSPTHLIKTRGQQATLRCSPISGHTSVYWYQQALGLGLQFLLWYDEGEERNRGNFPPRFSGRQFPNYSSELNVNALELEDSALYLCASRAGTGVYEQYFGPGTRLTVT.